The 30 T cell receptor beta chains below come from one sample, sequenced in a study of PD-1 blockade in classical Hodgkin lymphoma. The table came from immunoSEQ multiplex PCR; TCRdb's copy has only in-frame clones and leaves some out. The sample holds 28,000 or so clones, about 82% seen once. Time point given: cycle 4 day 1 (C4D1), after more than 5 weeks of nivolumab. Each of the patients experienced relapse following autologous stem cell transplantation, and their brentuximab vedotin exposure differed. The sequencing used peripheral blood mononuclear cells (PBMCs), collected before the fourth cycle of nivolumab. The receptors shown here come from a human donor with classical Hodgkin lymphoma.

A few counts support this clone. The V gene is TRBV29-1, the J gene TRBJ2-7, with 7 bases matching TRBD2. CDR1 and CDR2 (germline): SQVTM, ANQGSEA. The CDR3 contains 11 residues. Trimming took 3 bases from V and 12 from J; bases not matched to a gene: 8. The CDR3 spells CSVEAREGRYF. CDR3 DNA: TGCAGCGTTGAGGCTAGGGAGGGTCGGTACTTC.

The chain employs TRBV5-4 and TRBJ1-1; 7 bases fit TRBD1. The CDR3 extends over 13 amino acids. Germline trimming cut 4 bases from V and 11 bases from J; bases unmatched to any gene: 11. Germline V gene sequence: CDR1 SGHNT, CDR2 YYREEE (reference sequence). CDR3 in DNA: TGTGCCAGCAGCCCGACAGGGTTGAGGGGTGCTTTCTTT. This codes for CASSPTGLRGAFF. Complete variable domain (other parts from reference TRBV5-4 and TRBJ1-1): ETGVTQSPTHLIKTRGQQVTLRCSSQSGHNTVSWYQQALGQGPQFIFQYYREEENGRGNFPPRFSGLQFPNYSSELNVNALELDDSALYLCASSPTGLRGAFFGQGTRLTVV.

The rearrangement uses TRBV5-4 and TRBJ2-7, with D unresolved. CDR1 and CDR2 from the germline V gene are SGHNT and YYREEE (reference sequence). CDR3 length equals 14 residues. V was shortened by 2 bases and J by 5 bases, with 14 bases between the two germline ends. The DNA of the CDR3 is TGTGCCAGCAGCTTTATGGTAGCTTCGGACGAGCAGTACTTC. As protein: CASSFMVASDEQYF.

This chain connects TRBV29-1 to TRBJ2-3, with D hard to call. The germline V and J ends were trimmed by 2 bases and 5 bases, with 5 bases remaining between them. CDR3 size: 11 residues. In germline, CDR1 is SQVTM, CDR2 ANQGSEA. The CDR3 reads CSVESGDTQYF. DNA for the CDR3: TGCAGCGTTGAATCAGGAGATACGCAGTATTTT.

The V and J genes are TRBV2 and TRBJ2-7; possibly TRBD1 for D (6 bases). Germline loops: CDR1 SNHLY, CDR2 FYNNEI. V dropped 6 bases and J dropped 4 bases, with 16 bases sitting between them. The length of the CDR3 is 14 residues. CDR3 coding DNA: TGTGCCAGCAGGGGGAACAGGGTGATATACGAGCAGTACTTC. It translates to CASRGNRVIYEQYF. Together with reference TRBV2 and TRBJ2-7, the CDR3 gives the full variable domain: EPEVTQTPSHQVTQMGQEVILRCVPISNHLYFYWYRQILGQKVEFLVSFYNNEISEKSEIFDDQFSVERPDGSNFTLKIRSTKLEDSAMYFCASRGNRVIYEQYFGPGTRLTVT.

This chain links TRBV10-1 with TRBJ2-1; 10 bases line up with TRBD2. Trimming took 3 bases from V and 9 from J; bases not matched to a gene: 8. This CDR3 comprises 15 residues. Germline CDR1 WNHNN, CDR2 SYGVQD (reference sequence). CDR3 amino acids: CASSDRAGGPFEQFF. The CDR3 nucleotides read TGCGCCAGCAGTGATCGAGCGGGAGGGCCTTTTGAGCAGTTCTTC.

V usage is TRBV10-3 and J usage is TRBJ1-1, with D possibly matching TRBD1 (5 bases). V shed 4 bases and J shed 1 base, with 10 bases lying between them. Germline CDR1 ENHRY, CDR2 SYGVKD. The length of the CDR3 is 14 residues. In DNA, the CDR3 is TGTGCCATCAGTGCCGGGCAGGGGAACACTGAAGCTTTCTTT. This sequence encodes CAISAGQGNTEAFF.

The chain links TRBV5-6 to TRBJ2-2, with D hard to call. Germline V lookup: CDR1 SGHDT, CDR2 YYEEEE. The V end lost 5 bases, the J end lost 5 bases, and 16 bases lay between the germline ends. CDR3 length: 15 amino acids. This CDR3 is CASRLRWANTGELFF. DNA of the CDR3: TGTGCCAGCAGGTTGAGATGGGCCAATACCGGGGAGCTGTTTTTT.

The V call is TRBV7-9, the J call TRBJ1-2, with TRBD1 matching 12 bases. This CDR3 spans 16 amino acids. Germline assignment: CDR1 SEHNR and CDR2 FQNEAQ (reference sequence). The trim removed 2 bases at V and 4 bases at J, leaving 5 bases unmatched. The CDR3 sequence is CASSLLGTGGFYGYTF. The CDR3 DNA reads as TGTGCCAGCAGCTTATTAGGGACAGGGGGCTTCTATGGCTACACCTTC.

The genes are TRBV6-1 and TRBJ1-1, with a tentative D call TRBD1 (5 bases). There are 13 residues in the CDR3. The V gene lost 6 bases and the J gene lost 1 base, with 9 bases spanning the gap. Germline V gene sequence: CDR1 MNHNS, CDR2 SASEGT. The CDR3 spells CASRLRGNTEAFF. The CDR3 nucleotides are TGTGCCAGCAGATTGAGGGGGAACACTGAAGCTTTCTTT.

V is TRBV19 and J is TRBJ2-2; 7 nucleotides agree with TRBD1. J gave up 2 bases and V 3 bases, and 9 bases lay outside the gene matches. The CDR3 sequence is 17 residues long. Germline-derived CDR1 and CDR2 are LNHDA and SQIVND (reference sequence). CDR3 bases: TGTGCCAGTAGTATTGAGGGGGCAGGGACCAACACCGGGGAGCTGTTTTTT. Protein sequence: CASSIEGAGTNTGELFF. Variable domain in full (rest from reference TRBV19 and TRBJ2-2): DGGITQSPKYLFRKEGQNVTLSCEQNLNHDAMYWYRQDPGQGLRLIYYSQIVNDFQKGDIAEGYSVSREKKESFPLTVTSAQKNPTAFYLCASSIEGAGTNTGELFFGEGSRLTVL.

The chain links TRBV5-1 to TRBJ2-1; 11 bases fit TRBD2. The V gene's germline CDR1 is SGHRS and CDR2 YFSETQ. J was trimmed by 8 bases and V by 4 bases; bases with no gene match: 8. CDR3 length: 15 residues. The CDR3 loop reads CASSATSGGVYEQFF. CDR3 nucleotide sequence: TGCGCCAGCAGCGCCACTAGCGGGGGCGTGTATGAGCAGTTCTTC.

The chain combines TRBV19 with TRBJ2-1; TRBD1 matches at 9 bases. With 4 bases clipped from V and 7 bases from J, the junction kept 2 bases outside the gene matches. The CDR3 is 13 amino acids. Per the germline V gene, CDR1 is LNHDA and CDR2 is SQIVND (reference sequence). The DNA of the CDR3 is TGTGCCAGTAGTAACAGGGGGCGAAATGAGCAGTTCTTC. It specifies CASSNRGRNEQFF.

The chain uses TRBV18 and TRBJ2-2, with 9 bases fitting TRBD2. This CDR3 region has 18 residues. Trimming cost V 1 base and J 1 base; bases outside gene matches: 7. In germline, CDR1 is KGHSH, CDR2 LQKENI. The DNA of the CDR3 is TGTGCCAGCTCACCACGCGCGATAGCGGGGGTGAACACCGGGGAGCTGTTTTTT. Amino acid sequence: CASSPRAIAGVNTGELFF. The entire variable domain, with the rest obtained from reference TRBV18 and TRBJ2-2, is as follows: NAGVMQNPRHLVRRRGQEARLRCSPMKGHSHVYWYRQLPEEGLKFMVYLQKENIIDESGMPKERFSAEFPKEGPSILRIQQVVRGDSAAYFCASSPRAIAGVNTGELFFGEGSRLTVL.

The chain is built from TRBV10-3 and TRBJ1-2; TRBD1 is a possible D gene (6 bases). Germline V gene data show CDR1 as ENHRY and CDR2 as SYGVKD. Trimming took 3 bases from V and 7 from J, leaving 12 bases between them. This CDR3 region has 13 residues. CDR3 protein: CAISDAGQSGYTF. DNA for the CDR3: TGTGCCATCAGTGACGCCGGACAGTCTGGCTACACCTTC.

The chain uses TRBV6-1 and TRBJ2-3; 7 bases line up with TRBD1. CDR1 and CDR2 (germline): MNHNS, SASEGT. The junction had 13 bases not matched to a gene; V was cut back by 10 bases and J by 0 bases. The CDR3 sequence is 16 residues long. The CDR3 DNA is TGTGCCATCAGCGAAACAGGGGCTCCTAGCACAGATACGCAGTATTTT. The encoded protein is CAISETGAPSTDTQYF.

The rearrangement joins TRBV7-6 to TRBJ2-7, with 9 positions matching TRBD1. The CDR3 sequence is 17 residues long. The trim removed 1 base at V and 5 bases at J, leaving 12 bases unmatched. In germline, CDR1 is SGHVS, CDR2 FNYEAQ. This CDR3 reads CASSLVGYGQGYNEQYF. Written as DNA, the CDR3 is TGTGCCAGCAGCTTAGTAGGCTATGGACAGGGGTATAACGAGCAGTACTTC.

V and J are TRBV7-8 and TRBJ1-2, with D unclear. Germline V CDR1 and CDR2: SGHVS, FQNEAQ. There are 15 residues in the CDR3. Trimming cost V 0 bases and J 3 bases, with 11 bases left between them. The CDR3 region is CASSLADGVDYGYTF. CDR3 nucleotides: TGTGCCAGCAGCTTAGCCGATGGGGTCGACTATGGCTACACCTTC. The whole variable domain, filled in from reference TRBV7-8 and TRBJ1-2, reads GAGVSQSPRYKVAKRGQDVALRCDPISGHVSLFWYQQALGQGPEFLTYFQNEAQLDKSGLPSDRFFAERPEGSVSTLKIQRTQQEDSAVYLCASSLADGVDYGYTFGSGTRLTVV.

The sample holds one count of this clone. This chain's CDR3 is CASKAGTNTEAFF. The CDR3 DNA follows: TGTGCCAGCAAGGCGGGAACGAACACTGAAGCTTTCTTT. The chain links TRBV27 to TRBJ1-1; D is ambiguous. The CDR3 runs to 13 residues. Germline V gene data show CDR1 as MNHEY and CDR2 as SMNVEV (reference sequence). V was pared by 7 bases and J by 1 base, with 10 bases between.

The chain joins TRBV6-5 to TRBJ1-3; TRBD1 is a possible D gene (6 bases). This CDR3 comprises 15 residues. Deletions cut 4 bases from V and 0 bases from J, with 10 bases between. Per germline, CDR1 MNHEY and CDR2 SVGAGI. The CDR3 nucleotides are TGTGCCAGCAGTTTTACAGGGACCTCTGGAAACACCATATATTTT. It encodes CASSFTGTSGNTIYF.

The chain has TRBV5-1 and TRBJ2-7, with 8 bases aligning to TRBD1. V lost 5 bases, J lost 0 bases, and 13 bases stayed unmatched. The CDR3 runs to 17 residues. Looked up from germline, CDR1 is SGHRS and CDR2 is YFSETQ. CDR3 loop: CASSPNSRQGSSYEQYF. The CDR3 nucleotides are TGCGCCAGCAGTCCGAATTCCCGACAGGGGAGCTCCTACGAGCAGTACTTC.

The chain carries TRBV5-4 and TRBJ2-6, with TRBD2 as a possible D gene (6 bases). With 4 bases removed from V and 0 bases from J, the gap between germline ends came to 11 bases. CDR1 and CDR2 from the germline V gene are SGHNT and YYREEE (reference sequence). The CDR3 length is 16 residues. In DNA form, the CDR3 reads TGTGCCAGCAGCCACGGGAGCTCCTCTGGGGCCAACGTCCTGACTTTC. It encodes CASSHGSSSGANVLTF.

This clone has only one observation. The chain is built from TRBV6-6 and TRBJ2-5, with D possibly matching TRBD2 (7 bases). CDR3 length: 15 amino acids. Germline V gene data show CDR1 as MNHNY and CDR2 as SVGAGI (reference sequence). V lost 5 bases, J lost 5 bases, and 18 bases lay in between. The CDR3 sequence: CASSPPGRGGETQYF. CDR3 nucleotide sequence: TGTGCCAGCAGTCCACCCGGAAGGGGGGGGGAGACCCAGTACTTC.

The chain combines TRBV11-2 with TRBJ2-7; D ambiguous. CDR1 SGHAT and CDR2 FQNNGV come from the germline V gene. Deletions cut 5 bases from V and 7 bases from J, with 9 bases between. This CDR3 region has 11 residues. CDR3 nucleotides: TGTGCCAGCAGCCCGCCCGGGGAGCAGTACTTC. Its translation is CASSPPGEQYF.

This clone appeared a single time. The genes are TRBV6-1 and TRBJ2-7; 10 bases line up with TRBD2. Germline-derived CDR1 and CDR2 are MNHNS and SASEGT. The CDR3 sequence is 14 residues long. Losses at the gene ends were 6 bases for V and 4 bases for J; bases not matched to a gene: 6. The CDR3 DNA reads TGTGCCAGCAGAGCTAGCGGGAGATTGTACGAGCAGTACTTC. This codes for CASRASGRLYEQYF.

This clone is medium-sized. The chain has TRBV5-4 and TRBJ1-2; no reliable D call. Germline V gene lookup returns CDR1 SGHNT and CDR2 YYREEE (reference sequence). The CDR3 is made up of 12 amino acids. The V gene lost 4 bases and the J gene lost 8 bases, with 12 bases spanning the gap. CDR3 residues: CASSTISGGYTF. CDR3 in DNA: TGTGCCAGCAGCACCATAAGCGGGGGCTACACCTTC.

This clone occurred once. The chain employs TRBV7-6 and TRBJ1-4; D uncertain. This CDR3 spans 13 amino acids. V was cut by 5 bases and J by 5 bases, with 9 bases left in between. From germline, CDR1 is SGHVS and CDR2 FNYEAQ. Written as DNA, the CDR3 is TGTGCCAGCAGCCCCGACGAGAATGAAAAACTGTTTTTT. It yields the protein CASSPDENEKLFF.

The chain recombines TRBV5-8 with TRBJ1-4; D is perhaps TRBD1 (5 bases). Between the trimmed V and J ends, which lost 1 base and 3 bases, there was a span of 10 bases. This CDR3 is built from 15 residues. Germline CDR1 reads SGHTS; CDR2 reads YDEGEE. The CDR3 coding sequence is TGTGCCAGCAGCTTGAGGGGTCACGCTAATGAAAAACTGTTTTTT. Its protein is CASSLRGHANEKLFF.

The CDR3 protein is CASSLRQLAGMDTQYF. Written as DNA, the CDR3 is TGTGCCAGCAGTTTAAGGCAACTAGCGGGAATGGATACGCAGTATTTT. The chain uses TRBV28 and TRBJ2-3; TRBD2 matches at 10 bases. Germline V gene lookup returns CDR1 MDHEN and CDR2 SYDVKM. Unmatched junction bases numbered 8, after V lost 2 bases and J lost 6 bases. The CDR3 covers 16 residues.

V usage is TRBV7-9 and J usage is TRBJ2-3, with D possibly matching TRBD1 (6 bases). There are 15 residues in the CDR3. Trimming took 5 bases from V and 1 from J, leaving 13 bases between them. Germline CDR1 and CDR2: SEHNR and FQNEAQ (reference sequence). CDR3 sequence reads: CASSPTGSGTDTQYF. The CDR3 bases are TGTGCCAGCAGCCCGACAGGTTCAGGCACAGATACGCAGTATTTT.